This T cell receptor (beta chain) was observed in a study of metastatic and nonmetastatic thyroid tumors. Nobody among the patients had been given any treatment before thyroid surgery. Study-wide points: In blood and tumor, TCR beta diversity was reportedly significantly higher in malignant thyroid tumors than in benign nodules.

Looked up from germline, CDR1 is LNHDA and CDR2 is SQIVND (reference sequence). This CDR3 spans 14 amino acids. Trimming took 7 bases from V and 6 from J; bases not matched to a gene: 8. Ten or more counts support this clone. Its antigen is as yet unknown. Via MiXCR, TCRdb re-called the PCR reads. Of 25,000 to 30,000 clones in the sample, roughly 15% were seen once. The chain employs TRBV19 and TRBJ1-5; 8 bases match TRBD1. Sequenced input: blood. The clonotype was recovered from a male donor with papillary thyroid cancer or a benign thyroid nodule (not recorded which). Some clones in this sample may be carry-over from other donors' samples. CDR3 protein: CASMLTGAAQPQHF. CDR3 bases: TGTGCCAGTATGTTGACAGGGGCAGCTCAGCCCCAGCATTTT.